The clone carrying this TCR beta chain was detected only a few times. Assay used: immunoSEQ multiplex PCR; TCRdb lists only in-frame clones, some missing. The data show more than 20,000 clones, around 80% seen once. The length of the CDR3 is 13 residues. Germline V gene sequence: CDR1 ENHRY, CDR2 SYGVKD. Trimming pared 2 bases from V and 2 bases from J, leaving 6 bases between. The data derive from a study of STAT5B mutations in CD4+ large granular lymphocyte leukemia. The wider study: Healthy donors showed HLA-associated enrichment of the CDR3 'QG' motif.

The sample comprised CD4+ T cells from blood buffy coats. The J gene is TRBJ2-5, the V gene TRBV10-3; D might be TRBD1 (6 bases). The clonotype was recovered from a human donor in good health. CDR3 sequence: CAISETGQETQYF. In nucleotides, the CDR3 is TGTGCCATCAGTGAGACAGGGCAAGAGACCCAGTACTTC.